These 15 T cell receptor beta chains were sequenced from one sample in a study of spatial heterogeneity in lung cancer. TCRdb reprocessed the 5' RACE reads with MiXCR, giving one entry per CDR3 protein. The table has 30,000 to 45,000 distinct CDR3 sequences, less than 9% seen once. The time point denotes: sample taken at primary tumor resection. Sequenced material: PBMCs, taken at surgery. Every receptor here comes from a female donor with early-stage non-small cell lung cancer.

This clonotype showed up just a few times. This rearrangement joins TRBV12-3 or TRBV12-4 to TRBJ1-1; no definite D call. The CDR3 covers 12 residues. The V and J ends lost 2 bases and 3 bases respectively, with 4 bases between them. Written as DNA, the CDR3 is TGTGCCAGCAGTTTAATGGACACTGAAGCTTTCTTT. The encoded protein is CASSLMDTEAFF.

The table lists this clonotype with many counts. This chain joins TRBV6-5 and TRBJ1-1, with unresolved D. In germline, CDR1 is MNHEY, CDR2 SVGAGI. CDR3 length equals 12 residues. With 6 bases removed from V and 7 bases from J, the gap between germline ends came to 12 bases. As DNA, the CDR3 is TGTGCCAGCAGGACGGGTTCTGATGAAGCTTTCTTT. This encodes CASRTGSDEAFF.

This clonotype was counted many times. The J gene is TRBJ2-7, the V gene TRBV21-1; the DNA was not compared with TRBD1, the D call given in the table. TRBV21-1 is shown as a pseudogene. The CDR3 is 17 amino acids. CDR3 in amino acids: CASSKVSVTVREYEQYF. CDR3 in DNA: TGTGCCAGCAGCAAAGTATCGGTAACGGTCCGGGAATACGAGCAGTACTTC.

This clonotype was picked up many times. V usage is TRBV2 and J usage is TRBJ2-7; D may be TRBD2 (6 bases). The V gene's germline CDR1 is SNHLY and CDR2 FYNNEI. Trimming took 5 bases from V and 1 from J, leaving 12 bases between them. CDR3 length equals 14 residues. CDR3 loop: CASSPDGGSYEQYF. The CDR3 region has the DNA TGTGCCAGCAGTCCGGATGGGGGGTCCTACGAGCAGTACTTC.

This clonotype was counted between two and nine times. The J gene is TRBJ1-3, the V gene TRBV30; D remains unclear. Per the germline V gene, CDR1 is GTSNPN and CDR2 is SVGIG (reference sequence). V gave up 0 bases and J gave up 1 base, with 10 bases separating them. This CDR3 has 15 amino acids. CDR3 sequence (DNA): TGTGCCTGGAGTGTCGGGCAGTATTCTGGAAACACCATATATTTT. Protein sequence: CAWSVGQYSGNTIYF.

This clonotype was found a few times. CDR3 nucleotides: TGCGCCAGCAGCTTGGGGGCGGGGACATCTCAAGAGACCCAGTACTTC. Protein sequence: CASSLGAGTSQETQYF. The chain has TRBV5-1 and TRBJ2-5, with D perhaps matching TRBD1 or TRBD2 (6 bases each). This CDR3 has 16 amino acids. Trimming removed 0 bases from V and 2 bases from J, with 14 bases in between. The V gene's germline CDR1 is SGHRS and CDR2 YFSETQ.

In this sample, this clonotype turned up many times. This sequence joins TRBV5-1 and TRBJ1-2; no definite D call. CDR1 is SGHRS and CDR2 is YFSETQ in the germline V gene. CDR3 length: 14 amino acids. V lost 0 bases and J 0 bases, leaving 6 bases between the germline ends. The CDR3 bases are TGCGCCAGCAGCTTGGCTACAGCTAACTATGGCTACACCTTC. This gives the protein CASSLATANYGYTF.

The genes are TRBV7-6 and TRBJ1-1, with TRBD1 as a possible D gene (6 bases). The germline V and J ends were trimmed by 0 bases and 3 bases, with 14 bases remaining between them. Germline lookup yields CDR1 SGHVS and CDR2 FNYEAQ. This CDR3 comprises 16 residues. The CDR3: CASSLAPRGGYTEAFF. The CDR3 DNA reads as TGTGCCAGCAGCTTAGCCCCCAGGGGCGGGTACACTGAAGCTTTCTTT. Based on the CDR3 plus reference TRBV7-6 and TRBJ1-1, the full variable domain is GAGVSQSPRYKVTKRGQDVALRCDPISGHVSLYWYRQALGQGPEFLTYFNYEAQQDKSGLPNDRFSAERPEGSISTLTIQRTEQRDSAMYRCASSLAPRGGYTEAFFGQGTRLTVV.

This clonotype was counted at least ten times. The CDR3 is CASGGTGPDTQYF. The DNA for the CDR3 is TGTGCCAGCGGCGGGACAGGGCCAGATACGCAGTATTTT. The rearrangement joins TRBV5-6 to TRBJ2-3; 9 bases fit TRBD1. Trimming cost V 7 bases and J 4 bases; bases outside gene matches: 4. In germline, CDR1 is SGHDT, CDR2 YYEEEE. This CDR3 comprises 13 residues.

CDR3 nucleotides: TGTGCCAGCAGCCAGGGACAGACCCAAGAGACCCAGTACTTC. Protein: CASSQGQTQETQYF. The chain combines TRBV5-4 with TRBJ2-5, with 7 bases aligning to TRBD1. This CDR3 contains 14 residues. After removal of 4 bases from V and 1 base from J, the junction contained 4 bases not matched to a gene. Per the germline V gene, CDR1 is SGHNT and CDR2 is YYREEE (reference sequence).

The rearrangement joins TRBV7-2 to TRBJ2-1, with 7 positions matching TRBD2. The CDR3 runs to 15 residues. V lost 5 bases, J lost 3 bases, and 7 bases stayed unmatched. CDR1 is SGHTA and CDR2 is FQGNSA in the germline V gene. The CDR3, as DNA: TGTGCCAGCAGCCCATCGGCTAGCGGCTACAATGAGCAGTTCTTC. It specifies CASSPSASGYNEQFF.

This clonotype has ten or more counts. V gene TRBV9 combines with J gene TRBJ2-2; 8 nucleotides align to TRBD1. CDR1 is SGDLS, CDR2 YYNGEE, per germline. The CDR3 runs 14 residues. With V trimmed by 5 bases and J by 4 bases, 4 bases remained unmatched. CDR3 sequence (DNA): TGTGCCAGCAGGGACAGGGCGGGCACCGGGGAGCTGTTTTTT. Translated, it gives CASRDRAGTGELFF.

This clonotype was seen ten or more times. The V gene is TRBV11-2, the J gene TRBJ2-6; D ambiguous. The germline V gene encodes CDR1 SGHAT and CDR2 FQNNGV. The CDR3 length is 13 residues. Trimming stripped 7 bases from V and 2 bases from J, with 6 bases between. In nucleotides, the CDR3 is TGTGCCAGCATCCCGGCTGGGGCCAACGTCCTGACTTTC. The encoded protein is CASIPAGANVLTF.

This clonotype was observed a few times. This chain connects TRBV6-6 to TRBJ2-7; 7 positions match TRBD1. The CDR3 runs 15 residues. The V and J ends lost 5 bases and 2 bases, in that order; junction bases with no gene match: 9. Germline loops: CDR1 MNHNY, CDR2 SVGAGI (reference sequence). The CDR3: CASSEYRGAAYEQYF. DNA for the CDR3: TGTGCCAGCAGTGAATACAGGGGTGCTGCCTACGAGCAGTACTTC.

This clonotype came up many times. This chain uses TRBV20-1 with TRBJ1-5; D not certain. Germline V gene data show CDR1 as DFQATT and CDR2 as SNEGSKA (reference sequence). This CDR3 region has 14 residues. V was pared by 0 bases and J by 5 bases, with 11 bases between. For the CDR3, the DNA is TGCAGTGCTAGAGATAACACAGTCGATCAGCCCCAGCATTTT. As protein: CSARDNTVDQPQHF.